The sample holds a few counts of the clone carrying this T cell receptor (beta chain). Its cognate antigen is unknown. This sample is part of a study of blood T cells in healthy people across ages. Study-wide results and limits: Unsorted PBMCs ruled out conclusive naive versus antigen-experienced comparison. When set beside aged donors, long-lived donors presented more naive CD4+ cells and higher diversity.

The second PCR ran roughly 7 to 11 cycles with a sample-barcoded 5' primer and J-beta primers. A template-switch adaptor containing 12 random nucleotides labeled each cDNA molecule. TCRdb re-derived calls from the 5' RACE reads in MiXCR, one entry per CDR3 protein. The sample lists over 1.5 million distinct CDR3 sequences, roughly 52% occurring once. Each sample used at least 7 million PBMCs. V lost 0 bases and J 0 bases, leaving 20 bases between the germline ends. The CDR3 covers 19 residues. Germline lookup yields CDR1 SGDLS and CDR2 YYNGEE. The sample consisted of blood. The chain couples TRBV9 to TRBJ2-3; D not resolved. This clonotype was obtained from a woman in her forties in good health. The CDR3 DNA reads TGTGCCAGCAGCGTAGATGTAGGCCCCGCGACGACTAGCACAGATACGCAGTATTTT. As protein: CASSVDVGPATTSTDTQYF.